The 23 T cell receptor beta chains reported below all come from one sample, sequenced in a study of regulatory T cells in long-lasting Graves disease. Time point given: persistent/refractory GD, antithyroid drugs over 5 years with positive TRAb. TCR sequences were obtained from RNA taken from PBMCs. TCR beta libraries were built with iRepertoire HTBI primers and Arm-PCR of CDR3 regions. TCRdb ran MiXCR on the multiplex PCR reads and lists one entry per CDR3 protein. The sample records 600,000 to 850,000 distinct CDR3 sequences, approximately 31% being singletons. The sample was peripheral blood mononuclear cells (PBMCs), taken when the disease was refractory, from a patient treated with antithyroid drugs. The receptors here all came from a female donor with Graves disease.

This clonotype was recorded a few times. V and J are TRBV19 and TRBJ1-5; D not resolved. The CDR3 covers 15 residues. Germline assignment: CDR1 LNHDA and CDR2 SQIVND (reference sequence). V was pared by 3 bases and J by 6 bases, with 15 bases between. The CDR3 bases are TGTGCCAGTAGTATTACCCGGGATCCCTTTCAGCCCCAGCATTTT. Protein: CASSITRDPFQPQHF.

This clonotype was recorded at least ten times. CDR3 amino acids: CASSLSENTGELFF. Here the CDR3 DNA reads TGTGCCAGCAGCTTGTCCGAAAACACCGGGGAGCTGTTTTTT. The J gene is TRBJ2-2, the V gene TRBV7-6; no definite D call. This CDR3 has 14 amino acids. Per the germline V gene, CDR1 is SGHVS and CDR2 is FNYEAQ. The germline V and J ends were trimmed by 3 bases and 2 bases, with 7 bases remaining between them.

This clonotype was observed a few times. V gene TRBV6-2 or TRBV6-3 combines with J gene TRBJ2-3, with 10 bases aligning to TRBD2. Unmatched junction bases numbered 4, after V lost 0 bases and J lost 4 bases. This CDR3 is built from 16 residues. In germline, CDR1 is MNHEY, CDR2 SVGEGT. CDR3 in amino acids: CASSYSSGRAADTQYF. In DNA form, the CDR3 reads TGTGCCAGCAGTTACTCGAGCGGGAGGGCCGCAGATACGCAGTATTTT.

This clonotype was detected many times. The chain is built from TRBV6-5 and TRBJ2-4; D not certain. Trimming stripped 2 bases from V and 10 bases from J, with 6 bases between. The CDR3 loop spans 11 amino acids. Germline V lookup: CDR1 MNHEY, CDR2 SVGAGI. CDR3 DNA sequence: TGTGCCAGCAGTTACCGCCGAATTCAGTACTTC. Protein product: CASSYRRIQYF.

The chain couples TRBV10-3 to TRBJ1-2, with TRBD1 matching over 9 bases. The V segment lost 8 bases and the J segment 2 bases; nucleotides outside the gene matches: 9. The CDR3 contains 15 residues. Germline V CDR1 and CDR2: ENHRY, SYGVKD. The CDR3 nucleotides are TGTGCCATCGGCCGGGACAGGGAAGGGAACTATGGCTACACCTTC. It translates to CAIGRDREGNYGYTF.

This clonotype has ten or more counts. This sequence joins TRBV2 and TRBJ1-6; the D gene is possibly TRBD1 (5 bases). The germline V gene has CDR1 SNHLY and CDR2 FYNNEI. The CDR3 extends over 15 amino acids. Trimming shortened V by 8 bases and J by 7 bases, and 18 bases separated the two germline ends. The CDR3 sequence is CASAPVGTENSPLHF. The CDR3 DNA follows: TGTGCCAGCGCTCCCGTCGGGACGGAAAATTCACCCCTCCACTTT.

The chain has TRBV7-2 and TRBJ1-5, with D possibly matching TRBD1 (5 bases). Trimming removed 2 bases at V and 3 bases at J, with 11 bases between. Germline lookup yields CDR1 SGHTA and CDR2 FQGNSA. This CDR3 spans 15 amino acids. CDR3 nucleotides: TGTGCCAGCAGCTTAATTCGGGACTACAATCAGCCCCAGCATTTT. Protein: CASSLIRDYNQPQHF.

Only one count was recorded for this clonotype. The chain links TRBV7-3 to TRBJ2-3; 8 bases fit TRBD2. CDR1 is SGHTA and CDR2 is FQGTGA in the germline V gene. The CDR3 consists of 15 residues. V lost 1 base and J lost 3; bases outside the gene matches: 3. This chain's CDR3 is CASSLIGGRTDTQYF. CDR3 in DNA: TGTGCCAGCAGCTTAATCGGCGGGAGGACAGATACGCAGTATTTT.

This clonotype was picked up many times. The V gene is TRBV28, the J gene TRBJ2-7, with 10 bases fitting TRBD1. The CDR3 loop spans 15 amino acids. CDR1 MDHEN and CDR2 SYDVKM come from the germline V gene. The V gene end was trimmed by 6 bases and the J gene end by 4 bases; junction bases not matched to a gene: 9. DNA of the CDR3: TGTGCCAGCAGCCAAGGGGGACAGGGGAGGTACGAGCAGTACTTC. This encodes CASSQGGQGRYEQYF.

The chain has TRBV5-1 and TRBJ1-1; the D is unclear. From germline, CDR1 is SGHRS and CDR2 YFSETQ. The CDR3 is 15 residues long. The germline V and J ends were trimmed by 5 bases and 4 bases, with 18 bases remaining between them. The CDR3 loop is CASSIGPGYGTEAFF. Written as DNA, the CDR3 is TGCGCCAGCAGTATCGGACCAGGATACGGCACTGAAGCTTTCTTT.

The V gene is TRBV13, the J gene TRBJ1-5, with 7 bases identical to TRBD1. This CDR3 has 15 residues. Germline V gene lookup returns CDR1 PRHDT and CDR2 FYEKMQ (reference sequence). Trimming cost V 3 bases and J 3 bases; bases outside gene matches: 5. The CDR3 loop is CASSFRQGTNQPQHF. The DNA of the CDR3 is TGTGCCAGCAGCTTCCGACAGGGTACCAATCAGCCCCAGCATTTT.

The J gene is TRBJ1-1, the V gene TRBV6-1; D unclear. CDR1 is MNHNS and CDR2 is SASEGT in the germline V gene. V was trimmed by 6 bases and J by 8 bases, leaving 13 bases between them. This CDR3 comprises 12 residues. CDR3 sequence (DNA): TGTGCCAGCAGGGACGCGGTGGGGGAAGCTTTCTTT. It yields the protein CASRDAVGEAFF.

The chain is built from TRBV12-3 or TRBV12-4 and TRBJ2-7; D may be TRBD1 (6 bases). The CDR3 spans 14 residues. V was shortened by 1 base and J by 4 bases, with 11 bases between the two germline ends. This CDR3 is CASSLGGLVYEQYF. The CDR3 DNA follows: TGTGCCAGCAGTTTAGGGGGGCTCGTTTACGAGCAGTACTTC.

This clonotype was recorded a few times. The genes are TRBV12-3 or TRBV12-4 and TRBJ2-7, with D perhaps assigned TRBD1 or TRBD2 (5 bases each). Trimming removed 6 bases from V and 4 bases from J, with 22 bases in between. The CDR3 sequence is 16 residues long. In DNA, the CDR3 is TGTGCCAGCAGCTTTTCAGGGACCTCGGGTTGGTACGAGCAGTACTTC. Its translation: CASSFSGTSGWYEQYF.

This clonotype was found a few times. The chain links TRBV19 to TRBJ2-5, with 9 nucleotides matching TRBD1. CDR3 length: 16 residues. The ends lost 6 bases at V and 7 bases at J; junction bases unmatched: 15. Germline V CDR1 and CDR2: LNHDA, SQIVND (reference sequence). The DNA for the CDR3 is TGTGCCAGTAGCCTTCCGGACAGGGGTCGGGGTGGGACCCAGTACTTC. This translates into CASSLPDRGRGGTQYF.

A remark on this clonotype: At one end the junction does not follow the germline gene, possibly because of a read error. The CDR3 region is CAGSSQTGVFSYEQYF. CDR3 coding DNA: TGTGCCGGCAGCTCGCAGACAGGGGTTTTTTCCTACGAGCAGTACTTC. The chain joins TRBV11-2 to TRBJ2-7; 8 bases are shared with TRBD1. The CDR3 has 16 residues. Germline loops: CDR1 SGHAT, CDR2 FQNNGV.

This clonotype was counted only a few times. The chain is built from TRBV11-1 and TRBJ2-2; perhaps TRBD1 as D (6 bases). The CDR3 is made up of 15 amino acids. The V end lost 8 bases, the J end lost 5 bases, and 18 bases lay between the germline ends. Per germline, CDR1 SGHAT and CDR2 FQDESV (reference sequence). CDR3 in amino acids: CASGQSRGKTGELFF. CDR3 in DNA: TGTGCCAGCGGACAGTCTCGCGGAAAAACCGGGGAGCTGTTTTTT.

The gene calls are TRBV28 and TRBJ1-6; D might be TRBD1 (6 bases). In germline, CDR1 is MDHEN, CDR2 SYDVKM. V was shortened by 6 bases and J by 0 bases, with 18 bases between the two germline ends. The CDR3 has 18 residues. The CDR3 spells CASSSLDRTDSYNSPLHF. CDR3 nucleotides: TGTGCCAGCAGCTCTCTAGACAGGACGGACTCCTATAATTCACCCCTCCACTTT.

This clonotype appeared many times. This chain connects TRBV6-2 or TRBV6-3 to TRBJ2-5; 9 positions agree with TRBD2. The CDR3 consists of 13 residues. Germline CDR1 and CDR2: MNHEY and SVGEGT. The J segment lost 4 bases and the V segment lost 7 bases, leaving 4 bases of the junction unmatched. The CDR3 nucleotides are TGTGCCAGCATGGCTAGCGGGATAGAGACCCAGTACTTC. It codes for CASMASGIETQYF.

V and J are TRBV6-2 or TRBV6-3 and TRBJ2-7; D unclear. V lost 2 bases and J 8 bases, leaving 16 bases between the germline ends. This CDR3 comprises 14 residues. Germline lookup yields CDR1 MNHEY and CDR2 SVGEGT. The CDR3 nucleotides are TGTGCCAGCAGTTACGAGAACATTAAGGCTAAGCAGTACTTC. Amino acid sequence: CASSYENIKAKQYF.

This clonotype turned up a few times. This chain connects TRBV29-1 to TRBJ1-2; possibly TRBD1 for D (5 bases). Germline V gene data show CDR1 as SQVTM and CDR2 as ANQGSEA. The ends were cut back, 4 bases at V and 7 bases at J, with 10 bases in the middle. This CDR3 region has 11 residues. The CDR3 is CSVGEQGGYTF. Here the CDR3 DNA reads TGCAGCGTTGGGGAGCAGGGTGGCTACACCTTC.

In its sample, this clonotype was seen many times. The chain uses TRBV2 and TRBJ1-4; 7 nucleotides line up with TRBD1. The CDR3 covers 12 residues. Germline trimming cut 8 bases from V and 8 bases from J; bases unmatched to any gene: 5. Germline V CDR1 and CDR2: SNHLY, FYNNEI. The CDR3 nucleotides are TGTGCCAGCGTGACAGGGCAGGAAAAACTGTTTTTT. Protein sequence: CASVTGQEKLFF.

CDR3 protein: CASSIGVGNYGYTF. The CDR3 region has the DNA TGTGCCAGTAGTATAGGAGTCGGGAACTATGGCTACACCTTC. V and J are TRBV19 and TRBJ1-2; no clear D gene. The CDR3 is 14 residues long. V was clipped by 1 base and J by 2 bases, with 8 bases between them. Germline CDR1 and CDR2: LNHDA and SQIVND (reference sequence).